One and the same sample provided the 28 T cell receptor beta chains below, sequenced in a study of T-cell memory formation after mild COVID-19. TCRdb re-analysed the 5' RACE reads in MiXCR, keeping a single row per CDR3 protein. There are around 340,000 distinct CDR3 sequences in the sample; under 25% occur only once, and under 15% lies in the top ten. Sequencing was done on a sample of PBMCs or a T cell subset sorted from them (not recorded which). The receptor set was obtained from an adult woman who had mild COVID-19 (a few samples of this study predate the infection). Cell type and time point are not known.

The V gene is TRBV20-1, the J gene TRBJ2-2; the match to TRBD1 covers 9 bases. In germline, CDR1 is DFQATT, CDR2 SNEGSKA (reference sequence). V dropped 5 bases and J dropped 3; count of bases not matched to a gene: 7. The CDR3 spans 15 residues. For the CDR3, the DNA is TGCAGTGCTCGACAGGGGGGTCACGACACCGGGGAGCTGTTTTTT. Translated, it gives CSARQGGHDTGELFF.

This clonotype was detected a few times. The V gene is TRBV7-8, the J gene TRBJ2-3; D tentatively fits TRBD1 or TRBD2 (6 bases each). The germline CDR1 and CDR2 sequences are SGHVS and FQNEAQ. V was pared by 8 bases and J by 0 bases, with 18 bases between. The CDR3 is 16 residues long. CDR3 in amino acids: CASCAIPGASTDTQYF. The DNA of the CDR3 is TGTGCCAGCTGCGCTATACCGGGGGCCAGCACAGATACGCAGTATTTT. Together with reference TRBV7-8 and TRBJ2-3, the CDR3 gives the full variable domain: GAGVSQSPRYKVAKRGQDVALRCDPISGHVSLFWYQQALGQGPEFLTYFQNEAQLDKSGLPSDRFFAERPEGSVSTLKIQRTQQEDSAVYLCASCAIPGASTDTQYFGPGTRLTVL.

This clonotype was detected a few times. The J gene is TRBJ1-1, the V gene TRBV18, with D maybe TRBD1 (5 bases). The V gene lost 0 bases and the J gene lost 0 bases, with 8 bases spanning the gap. Germline V lookup: CDR1 KGHSH, CDR2 LQKENI. CDR3 length equals 15 residues. CDR3 sequence: CASSPPRGLNTEAFF. The CDR3 DNA is TGTGCCAGCTCACCACCGCGGGGACTGAACACTGAAGCTTTCTTT.

The chain carries TRBV10-3 and TRBJ2-5; tentatively, D is TRBD1 (7 bases). The V end lost 2 bases, the J end lost 6 bases, and 13 bases lay between the germline ends. This CDR3 has 14 amino acids. Germline CDR1 ENHRY, CDR2 SYGVKD. In DNA, the CDR3 is TGTGCCATCAGTGAGGGGCAGGGGGGACAGACCCAGTACTTC. Its translation: CAISEGQGGQTQYF.

This clonotype was recorded a few times. The DNA of the CDR3 is TGCGCCAGCAGCCAGGGACAGAGTAACACTGAAGCTTTCTTT. It specifies CASSQGQSNTEAFF. J is TRBJ1-1 and V is TRBV5-1, with 7 bases fitting TRBD1. CDR3 length: 14 residues. Per germline, CDR1 SGHRS and CDR2 YFSETQ. The J segment lost 2 bases and the V segment lost 4 bases, leaving 5 bases of the junction unmatched.

This clonotype was seen only a few times. The gene calls are TRBV30 and TRBJ1-1; 8 bases are shared with TRBD1. V lost 2 bases and J lost 14; bases outside the gene matches: 13. Germline CDR1 and CDR2: GTSNPN and SVGIG (reference sequence). CDR3 size: 13 residues. CDR3: CAWSWGAGGFIFF. The DNA for the CDR3 is TGTGCCTGGAGTTGGGGGGCAGGGGGCTTCATCTTCTTT.

The chain couples TRBV20-1 to TRBJ1-1, with a possible D match to TRBD1 (6 bases). CDR1 is DFQATT, CDR2 SNEGSKA, per germline (reference sequence). CDR3 length: 16 amino acids. The V gene lost 4 bases and the J gene lost 2 bases, with 20 bases spanning the gap. In DNA, the CDR3 is TGCAGTGCTATGACTCAAAGGGGGTCCATCAACACTGAAGCTTTCTTT. As protein: CSAMTQRGSINTEAFF.

The gene calls are TRBV5-1 and TRBJ2-7, with 8 bases that match TRBD2. J was trimmed by 3 bases and V by 6 bases; bases with no gene match: 8. The CDR3 is 14 residues long. Looked up from germline, CDR1 is SGHRS and CDR2 is YFSETQ. CDR3 loop: CASTDPGTSYEQYF. The CDR3 bases are TGCGCCAGCACCGATCCCGGGACTAGCTACGAGCAGTACTTC.

This clonotype was counted only a few times. V and J are TRBV29-1 and TRBJ2-7; tentative D call: TRBD1 (6 bases). Trimming shortened V by 6 bases and J by 9 bases, and 15 bases separated the two germline ends. Germline V gives CDR1 SQVTM, CDR2 ANQGSEA. The CDR3 length is 11 residues. CDR3 nucleotides: TGCAGCGTGGATACAGGGATCGGGCAGTACTTC. Translated, it gives CSVDTGIGQYF.

The chain uses TRBV6-2 or TRBV6-3 and TRBJ2-1; 7 bases are shared with TRBD1. The germline gives CDR1 MNHEY, CDR2 SVGEGT. The CDR3 sequence is 18 residues long. V dropped 6 bases and J dropped 3; count of bases not matched to a gene: 17. This CDR3 reads CASSPRQGATSFYNEQFF. In nucleotides, the CDR3 is TGTGCCAGCAGCCCTAGACAGGGTGCTACCTCCTTCTACAATGAGCAGTTCTTC.

The CDR3 DNA sequence: TGCAGTGCTAGAGATCTAGGCAGCCCACTCAATAACTATGGCTACACCTTC. Its translation: CSARDLGSPLNNYGYTF. The chain combines TRBV20-1 with TRBJ1-2; D unresolved. V was cut by 0 bases and J by 1 base, with 18 bases left in between. From germline, CDR1 is DFQATT and CDR2 SNEGSKA (reference sequence). CDR3 length: 17 amino acids.

The chain uses TRBV2 and TRBJ2-7, with D possibly being TRBD1 or TRBD2 (7 bases each). The CDR3 extends over 15 amino acids. V was trimmed by 7 bases and J by 2 bases, leaving 18 bases between them. CDR1 and CDR2 (germline): SNHLY, FYNNEI. DNA for the CDR3: TGTGCCAGCACAGCCAGATCAGGGGGGGCCTACGAGCAGTACTTC. Its protein is CASTARSGGAYEQYF.

The V and J genes are TRBV19 and TRBJ2-7; no firm D call. The CDR3 contains 13 residues. From germline, CDR1 is LNHDA and CDR2 SQIVND (reference sequence). Trimming shortened V by 4 bases and J by 3 bases, and 10 bases separated the two germline ends. The CDR3 sequence: CASSKGTGYEQYF. CDR3 in DNA: TGTGCCAGTAGTAAGGGAACTGGCTACGAGCAGTACTTC.

This clonotype was counted once. The chain joins TRBV25-1 to TRBJ1-4, with D maybe TRBD1 (5 bases). The CDR3 spans 16 residues. CDR1 and CDR2 from the germline V gene are MGHDK and SYGVNS. The V and J ends lost 5 bases and 4 bases respectively, with 17 bases between them. CDR3 region: CASSPGTVASNEKLFF. CDR3 bases: TGTGCCAGCAGTCCGGGGACGGTTGCAAGTAATGAAAAACTGTTTTTT. Based on the CDR3 plus reference TRBV25-1 and TRBJ1-4, the full variable domain is EADIYQTPRYLVIGTGKKITLECSQTMGHDKMYWYQQDPGMELHLIHYSYGVNSTEKGDLSSESTVSRIRTEHFPLTLESARPSHTSQYLCASSPGTVASNEKLFFGSGTQLSVL.

This clonotype has more than one count but fewer than ten. V usage is TRBV9 and J usage is TRBJ1-1, with 11 bases aligning to TRBD1. J lost 3 bases, V lost 3 bases, and 7 bases had no gene match. Germline values: CDR1 SGDLS, CDR2 YYNGEE. The CDR3 is 16 amino acids. The CDR3 nucleotides read TGTGCCAGCAGCGACCTCGGACAGGGGGCGTACACTGAAGCTTTCTTT. Protein sequence: CASSDLGQGAYTEAFF.

This chain connects TRBV20-1 to TRBJ2-1, with D unresolved. From germline, CDR1 is DFQATT and CDR2 SNEGSKA (reference sequence). CDR3 length: 14 amino acids. Trimming took 0 bases from V and 1 from J, leaving 7 bases between them. In DNA, the CDR3 is TGCAGTGCTAGAGATTTGGGATCCTACAATGAGCAGTTCTTC. Translating it yields CSARDLGSYNEQFF.

The chain links TRBV7-9 to TRBJ2-2; TRBD1 matches 8 bases. The J segment lost 0 bases and the V segment lost 8 bases, leaving 5 bases of the junction unmatched. This CDR3 is 15 amino acids long. Germline V gene lookup returns CDR1 SEHNR and CDR2 FQNEAQ (reference sequence). CDR3 in DNA: TGTGCCAGCGAGACAGGGGAAACGAACACCGGGGAGCTGTTTTTT. Its protein is CASETGETNTGELFF.

The sample holds one count of this clonotype. The chain carries TRBV7-8 and TRBJ1-2; perhaps TRBD1 as D (6 bases). From germline, CDR1 is SGHVS and CDR2 FQNEAQ. The CDR3 consists of 12 residues. V was cut by 1 base and J by 9 bases, with 9 bases left in between. CDR3 amino acids: CASSLEWDSYTF. The CDR3 nucleotides are TGTGCCAGCAGCTTAGAATGGGACAGCTACACCTTC.

In this sample, this clonotype turned up a few times. The CDR3 carries no conserved terminal phenylalanine or tryptophan, so it likely arises from a read error. No DNA is shown, since the ends of the CDR3 on it are uncertain; the CDR3 is the one TCRdb lists. The chain recombines TRBV2 with TRBJ2-1; the table's D call, TRBD2, has no DNA check behind it. The germline CDR1 and CDR2 sequences are SNHLY and FYNNEI. The CDR3 adds up to 11 amino acids, both ends counted. The CDR3 reads CASSEFGLLEV.

This clonotype was counted a few times. This chain joins TRBV20-1 and TRBJ2-5; D is unresolved. Per the germline V gene, CDR1 is DFQATT and CDR2 is SNEGSKA (reference sequence). The CDR3 has 16 residues. V lost 0 bases and J 2 bases, leaving 16 bases between the germline ends. The CDR3 DNA follows: TGCAGTGCTAGAGATCGGATCCGACCTAAGCAAGAGACCCAGTACTTC. This translates into CSARDRIRPKQETQYF.

This chain connects TRBV20-1 to TRBJ1-2, with 10 bases lining up with TRBD1. J lost 1 base, V lost 2 bases, and 1 base had no gene match. The CDR3 length is 14 residues. Germline CDR1 DFQATT, CDR2 SNEGSKA (reference sequence). In nucleotides, the CDR3 is TGCAGTGCTAGACGGACAGGGGGTAACTATGGCTACACCTTC. Translating it yields CSARRTGGNYGYTF.

The rearrangement uses TRBV4-1 and TRBJ2-3, with 8 bases that match TRBD2. V lost 4 bases to trimming and J lost 6 bases; unmatched junction nucleotides: 9. The V gene's germline CDR1 is MGHRA and CDR2 YSYEKL. The CDR3 runs to 15 residues. The CDR3 reads CASSLSGSGEDTQYF. The CDR3, as DNA: TGCGCCAGCAGCCTTAGTGGTAGCGGGGAGGATACGCAGTATTTT.

This clonotype was recorded many times. The chain joins TRBV9 to TRBJ2-5; 7 nucleotides match TRBD1. Per the germline V gene, CDR1 is SGDLS and CDR2 is YYNGEE. V was pared by 4 bases and J by 6 bases, with 18 bases of the junction left unmatched. The length of the CDR3 is 17 residues. CDR3 region: CASSQGNMQGELKTQYF. The CDR3 DNA reads TGTGCCAGCAGCCAGGGGAACATGCAGGGGGAGCTGAAGACCCAGTACTTC.

This clonotype was recorded a few times. The V gene is TRBV6-5, the J gene TRBJ1-6, with a tentative D call TRBD1 (5 bases). The germline V gene has CDR1 MNHEY and CDR2 SVGAGI. The CDR3 length is 16 residues. Deletions cut 3 bases from V and 9 bases from J, with 18 bases between. The CDR3 region is CASSYAVQGNASPLHF. The CDR3 DNA reads as TGTGCCAGCAGTTATGCCGTCCAGGGAAACGCTTCACCCCTCCACTTT.

The J gene is TRBJ2-7, the V gene TRBV30; the D is unclear. This CDR3 is 12 amino acids long. Trimming removed 0 bases at V and 3 bases at J, with 6 bases between. Germline loops: CDR1 GTSNPN, CDR2 SVGIG (reference sequence). The DNA of the CDR3 is TGTGCCTGGAGTGTCTTAGGCTACGAGCAGTACTTC. Its translation is CAWSVLGYEQYF.

The chain links TRBV7-2 to TRBJ1-6; D is perhaps TRBD1 (5 bases). The CDR3 sequence is 18 residues long. Germline V lookup: CDR1 SGHTA, CDR2 FQGNSA. Trimming took off 0 bases at V and 0 bases at J, with 12 bases between the two ends. This chain's CDR3 is CASSLALWGSSYNSPLHF. The CDR3 coding sequence is TGTGCCAGCAGCTTAGCGCTCTGGGGGAGCTCCTATAATTCACCCCTCCACTTT. Drawing the rest from reference TRBV7-2 and TRBJ1-6, the complete variable domain is GAGVSQSPSNKVTEKGKDVELRCDPISGHTALYWYRQSLGQGLEFLIYFQGNSAPDKSGLPSDRFSAERTGGSVSTLTIQRTQQEDSAVYLCASSLALWGSSYNSPLHFGNGTRLTVT.

This clonotype occurred a few times. The chain uses TRBV4-1 and TRBJ2-1, with TRBD2 identical over 7 bases. The CDR3 extends over 17 amino acids. Germline assignment: CDR1 MGHRA and CDR2 YSYEKL. V shed 1 base and J 6 bases; nucleotides not matched to a gene: 12. DNA of the CDR3: TGCGCCAGCAGCCAAGTATCTGGGGGAGGGCCGATCAATGAGCAGTTCTTC. Its translation is CASSQVSGGGPINEQFF.

V usage is TRBV29-1 and J usage is TRBJ2-2; 9 nucleotides align to TRBD1. The V segment lost 6 bases and the J segment 7 bases; nucleotides outside the gene matches: 3. The CDR3 is made up of 12 amino acids. Germline loops: CDR1 SQVTM, CDR2 ANQGSEA. The CDR3 sequence is CSVRTGVGELFF. Here the CDR3 DNA reads TGCAGCGTGAGGACAGGGGTCGGGGAGCTGTTTTTT.